This TCR beta chain came from a study of blood T cells in healthy people across ages (dated by TCRdb to between 2015 and 2016). Broadly, across the study: Template switching captured roughly one uniquely barcoded TCR beta cDNA molecule per two T cells in model experiments. Two additional independent replicas of 1 million unique cDNA reads from the same blood draw were analyzed for two donors (one aged 18 to 30 and one aged 80 or older). To avoid experimental bias, donors of different ages were randomly spread across the sequencing lanes. Using deep sequencing normalized with unique cDNA molecular identifiers, the study measured how TCR beta repertoire diversity changes with age. The donors were divided into four age groups: young (average 16 years), middle-aged (roughly 40), aged (under 70) and long-lived (approximately 74). Points the paper makes about the study in general: A strong correlation was found between observed TCR beta diversity and the percentage of naive T cells measured by flow cytometry. Conclusive comparison of naive and antigen-experienced compartments was prevented by the profiling of bulk unsorted PBMCs. Estimates of total diversity from one million sequenced T cells were regarded as lower bounds and underestimates. Observed TCR beta diversity per million T cells fell roughly linearly with age, and a significant reduction was already apparent by age about 38. Because donor CMV infection status was unknown, age-related changes in expanded clonotypes were potentially confounded. Compared with the aged group, the long-lived group had more naive CD4+ T cells, fewer expanded clones and increased TCR diversity, a pattern suggesting age selection.

A few counts support this clonotype. Its antigen remains unidentified. No much larger clonotype is one base removed from it; base qualities were not supplied. Libraries were made using 5' RACE. Sequencing instrument: Illumina HiSeq 2500. A second PCR of about 6 to 12 cycles was run with a J-beta primer mix and a sample-barcoded 5' primer. A template-switch 5' adaptor carrying 12 random nucleotides introduced a unique molecular identifier onto each TCR beta cDNA molecule. At least 3 million CDR3-containing paired-end reads were obtained from each sample. First-strand cDNA synthesis was performed from all RNA using the Mint cDNA synthesis kit, with priming by a TRBC-specific oligonucleotide. After uracil-DNA glycosylase treatment, a first 18-cycle PCR used universal primers M1SS and BC2_uni_R on all cDNA. The authors' pipeline ran thus. For normalization, 1 million high-quality reads, each with a distinct molecular identifier, were randomly selected from each sample. Reads sharing molecular identifiers were discarded rather than binned into consensus sequences. MiTCR, run with a Q25 quality threshold and the strictest error-elimination algorithm, handled CDR3 identification, clonotype clustering and error correction. A nonparametric unseen species model with Euler transformation was used to estimate a lower bound on total TCR beta diversity. The public reads were reanalyzed by TCRdb: fastp trimming at Q25, MiXCR alignment, in-frame beta chains only. A single entry per CDR3 protein holds the most common genes and DNA from its merged rows. In this record, the V and J calls reflect TCRdb's handling and not the investigators' own analysis. Present in this sample are 1.5 million to 2 million distinct CDR3 sequences, 28% of which were seen just once. Around 7.7% of the sample lies in the top ten.

The roughly 37 donors, aged roughly 6 to 100 years, were systemically healthy Caucasian individuals from Russia. Each donor gave 8 to 10 milliliters of peripheral blood, drawn into EDTA-treated Vacutainer tubes. Ficoll-Paque density-gradient centrifugation was used to isolate PBMCs, with at least 7 million per sample. Total RNA, at least 5 micrograms per sample, was extracted from PBMCs with Trizol reagent. For every donor, flow cytometry on a PBMC aliquot measured the percentage of naive CD45RAhigh/CD27high T cells. This receptor was obtained from a woman aged 30 to 39 in good health. The sequenced sample was blood.

The sequence in DNA is TGTGCCAGCAGCTTAGCGGGACCCGACACAGATACGCAGTATTTT. It specifies CASSLAGPDTDTQYF. The rearrangement joined TRBV7-8 to TRBJ2-3, with the D segment possibly TRBD1 or TRBD2, each aligning over 5 bases. The CDR3 sequence holds 15 residues, the cysteine and phenylalanine included. Of the read, only the CDR3 DNA is kept; its 45 bases are in frame from base 1. From a lookup of the germline V gene, CDR1 and CDR2 are SGHVS and FQNEAQ. A distance of 9 bases separates the germline ends of V and J, which lose 0 bases and 2 bases respectively. Reference TRBV7-8 and TRBJ2-3 proteins supply the regions before and after the CDR3; the full variable domain is: GAGVSQSPRYKVAKRGQDVALRCDPISGHVSLFWYQQALGQGPEFLTYFQNEAQLDKSGLPSDRFFAERPEGSVSTLKIQRTQQEDSAVYLCASSLAGPDTDTQYFGPGTRLTVL.